This T cell receptor (beta chain) was recorded in a study of blood T cell repertoires in COVID-19. Study-wide background: T cells, B-cell-depleted T cells, or PBMCs provided the cDNA or gDNA that served as material.

The junction had 9 bases not matched to a gene; V was cut back by 10 bases and J by 8 bases. There are 13 residues in the CDR3. Germline CDR1 and CDR2: WNHNN and SYGVQD (reference sequence). How the authors handled the data: Nucleated cell number was recorded as an estimate derived from reference gene primer amplification. The protocol was immunoSEQ multiplex PCR, while the TCRdb copy is restricted to in-frame clones and leaves out a portion. The V and J calls and clone size were taken over from that table, and D and trimming were inferred from the DNA. The repertoire holds about 330,000 clones, over 80% seen once, with more than 5% in the top ten.

This receptor was obtained from a man aged 25 to 45 who had recovered from COVID-19. Sequences were obtained from PBMCs or T cells enriched from blood (not recorded which). The V gene is TRBV10-1, the J gene TRBJ2-5; TRBD2 matches 11 bases. This CDR3 reads CANGTSGRRTQYF. The CDR3 nucleotides are TGCGCCAACGGGACTAGCGGCCGACGTACCCAGTACTTC.